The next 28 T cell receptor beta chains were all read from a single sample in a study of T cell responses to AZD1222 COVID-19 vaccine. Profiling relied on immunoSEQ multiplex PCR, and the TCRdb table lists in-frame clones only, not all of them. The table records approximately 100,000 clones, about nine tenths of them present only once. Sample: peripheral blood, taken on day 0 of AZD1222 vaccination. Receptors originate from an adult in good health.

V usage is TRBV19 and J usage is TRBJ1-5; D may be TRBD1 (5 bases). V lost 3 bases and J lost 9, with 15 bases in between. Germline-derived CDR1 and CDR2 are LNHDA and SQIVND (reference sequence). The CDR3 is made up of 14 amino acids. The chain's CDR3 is CASSIRDGEWPQHF. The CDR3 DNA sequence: TGTGCCAGTAGTATCCGGGACGGGGAGTGGCCCCAGCATTTT. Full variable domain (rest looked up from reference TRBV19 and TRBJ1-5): DGGITQSPKYLFRKEGQNVTLSCEQNLNHDAMYWYRQDPGQGLRLIYYSQIVNDFQKGDIAEGYSVSREKKESFPLTVTSAQKNPTAFYLCASSIRDGEWPQHFGDGTRLSIL.

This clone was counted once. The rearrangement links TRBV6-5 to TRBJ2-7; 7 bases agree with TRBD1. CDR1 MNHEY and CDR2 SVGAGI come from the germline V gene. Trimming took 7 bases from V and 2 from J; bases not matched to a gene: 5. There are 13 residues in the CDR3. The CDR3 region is CASTAGGPYEQYF. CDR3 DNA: TGTGCCAGCACCGCAGGGGGTCCCTACGAGCAGTACTTC.

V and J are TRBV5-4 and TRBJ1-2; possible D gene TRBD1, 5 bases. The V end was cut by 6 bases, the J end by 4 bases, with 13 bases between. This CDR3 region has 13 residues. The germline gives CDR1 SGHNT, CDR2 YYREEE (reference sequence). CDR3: CASKPVGLYGYTF. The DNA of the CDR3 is TGTGCCAGCAAGCCAGTGGGGCTCTATGGCTACACCTTC.

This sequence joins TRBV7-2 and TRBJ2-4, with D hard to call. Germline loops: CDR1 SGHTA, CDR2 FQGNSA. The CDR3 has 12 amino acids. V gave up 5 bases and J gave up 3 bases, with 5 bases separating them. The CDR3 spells CASSLFKNIQYF. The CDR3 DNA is TGTGCCAGCAGCCTCTTCAAAAACATTCAGTACTTC.

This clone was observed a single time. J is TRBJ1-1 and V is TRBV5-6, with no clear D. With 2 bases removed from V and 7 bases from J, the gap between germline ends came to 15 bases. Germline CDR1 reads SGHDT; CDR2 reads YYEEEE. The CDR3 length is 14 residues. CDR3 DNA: TGTGCCAGCAGCTTCTCGGGTCCGCGGGGTGAAGCTTTCTTT. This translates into CASSFSGPRGEAFF.

The CDR3 nucleotides are TGTGCCAGTAGCATACTAGGGACAGGGGAGGGGGAGCTGTTTTTT. It yields the protein CASSILGTGEGELFF. The chain combines TRBV19 with TRBJ2-2; TRBD1 matches 10 bases. J lost 8 bases, V lost 6 bases, and 9 bases had no gene match. CDR3 length equals 15 residues. Germline V gene lookup returns CDR1 LNHDA and CDR2 SQIVND (reference sequence). The variable domain in full, with the rest retrieved from reference TRBV19 and TRBJ2-2, is DGGITQSPKYLFRKEGQNVTLSCEQNLNHDAMYWYRQDPGQGLRLIYYSQIVNDFQKGDIAEGYSVSREKKESFPLTVTSAQKNPTAFYLCASSILGTGEGELFFGEGSRLTVL.

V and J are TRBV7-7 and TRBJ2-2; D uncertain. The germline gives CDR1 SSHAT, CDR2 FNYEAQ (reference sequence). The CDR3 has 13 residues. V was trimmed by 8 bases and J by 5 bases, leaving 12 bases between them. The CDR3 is CASSPTRTGELFF. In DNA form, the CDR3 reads TGTGCCAGCTCCCCAACTCGAACCGGGGAGCTGTTTTTT. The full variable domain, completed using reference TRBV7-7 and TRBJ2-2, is GAGVSQSPRYKVTKRGQDVTLRCDPISSHATLYWYQQALGQGPEFLTYFNYEAQPDKSGLPSDRFSAERPEGSISTLTIQRTEQRDSAMYRCASSPTRTGELFFGEGSRLTVL.

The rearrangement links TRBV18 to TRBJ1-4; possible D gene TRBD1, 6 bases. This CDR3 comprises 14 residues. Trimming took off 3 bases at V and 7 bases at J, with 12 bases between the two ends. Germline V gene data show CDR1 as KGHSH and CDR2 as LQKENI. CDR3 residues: CASSPQGKGEKLFF. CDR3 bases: TGTGCCAGCTCACCTCAGGGGAAGGGTGAAAAACTGTTTTTT. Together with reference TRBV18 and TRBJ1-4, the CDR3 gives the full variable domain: NAGVMQNPRHLVRRRGQEARLRCSPMKGHSHVYWYRQLPEEGLKFMVYLQKENIIDESGMPKERFSAEFPKEGPSILRIQQVVRGDSAAYFCASSPQGKGEKLFFGSGTQLSVL.

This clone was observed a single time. CDR3 amino acids: CASSQPYYEQYF. CDR3 sequence (DNA): TGTGCCAGCAGCCAACCTTACTACGAGCAGTACTTC. The V and J genes are TRBV6-2 or TRBV6-3 and TRBJ2-7, with D unclear. V gave up 6 bases and J gave up 3 bases, with 9 bases separating them. CDR1 and CDR2 from the germline V gene are MNHEY and SVGEGT. CDR3 length: 12 residues.

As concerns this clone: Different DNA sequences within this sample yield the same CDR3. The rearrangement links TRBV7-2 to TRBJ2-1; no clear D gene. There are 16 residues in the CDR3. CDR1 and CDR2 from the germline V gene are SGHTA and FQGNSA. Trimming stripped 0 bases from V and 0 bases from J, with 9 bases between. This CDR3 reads CASSLAISSSYNEQFF. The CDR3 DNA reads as TGTGCCAGCAGCTTAGCCATTTCAAGCTCCTACAATGAGCAGTTCTTC.

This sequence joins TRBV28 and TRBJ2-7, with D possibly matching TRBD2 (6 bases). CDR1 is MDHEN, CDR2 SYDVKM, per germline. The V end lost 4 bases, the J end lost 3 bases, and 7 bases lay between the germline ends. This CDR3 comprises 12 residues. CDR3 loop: CASSSGGYEQYF. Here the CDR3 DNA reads TGTGCCAGCAGTTCCGGGGGCTACGAGCAGTACTTC.

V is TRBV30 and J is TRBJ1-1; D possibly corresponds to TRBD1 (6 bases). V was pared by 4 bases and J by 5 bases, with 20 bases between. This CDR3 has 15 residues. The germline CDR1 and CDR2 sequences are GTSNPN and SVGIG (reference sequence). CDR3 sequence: CAWTSRGRGDTEAFF. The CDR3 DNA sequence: TGTGCCTGGACCTCAAGGGGCAGGGGCGATACTGAAGCTTTCTTT.

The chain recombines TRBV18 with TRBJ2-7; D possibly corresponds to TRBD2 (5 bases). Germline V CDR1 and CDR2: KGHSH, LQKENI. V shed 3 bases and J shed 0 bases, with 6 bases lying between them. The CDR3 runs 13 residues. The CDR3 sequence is CASSPAGSYEQYF. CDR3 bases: TGTGCCAGCTCACCGGCGGGCTCCTACGAGCAGTACTTC.

This CDR3 is CASSPRSGRVTGELFF. CDR3 nucleotides: TGTGCCAGCAGCCCCAGGAGCGGGAGGGTCACCGGGGAGCTGTTTTTT. V gene TRBV7-2 combines with J gene TRBJ2-2; 10 bases match TRBD2. The CDR3 has 16 residues. Germline trimming cut 5 bases from V and 4 bases from J; bases unmatched to any gene: 7. Germline V gives CDR1 SGHTA, CDR2 FQGNSA.

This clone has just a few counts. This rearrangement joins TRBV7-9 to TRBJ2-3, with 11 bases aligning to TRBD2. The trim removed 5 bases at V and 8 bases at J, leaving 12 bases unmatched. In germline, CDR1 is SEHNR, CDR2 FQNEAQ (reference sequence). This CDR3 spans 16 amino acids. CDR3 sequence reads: CASSPRSGRAGGTQYF. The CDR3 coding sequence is TGTGCCAGCAGCCCCCGTAGCGGGAGGGCGGGGGGTACGCAGTATTTT.

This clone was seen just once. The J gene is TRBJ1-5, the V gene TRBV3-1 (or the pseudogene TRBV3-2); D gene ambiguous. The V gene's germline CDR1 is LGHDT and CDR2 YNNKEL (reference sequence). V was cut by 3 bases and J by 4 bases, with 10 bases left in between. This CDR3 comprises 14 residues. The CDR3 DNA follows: TGTGCCAGCAGCCAGGATCTGGGAAATCAGCCCCAGCATTTT. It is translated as CASSQDLGNQPQHF.

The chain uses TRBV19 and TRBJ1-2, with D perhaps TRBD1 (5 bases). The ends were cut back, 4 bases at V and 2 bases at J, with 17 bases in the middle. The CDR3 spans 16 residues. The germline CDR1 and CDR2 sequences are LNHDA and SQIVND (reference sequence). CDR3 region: CASSTTGTVANYGYTF. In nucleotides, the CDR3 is TGTGCCAGTAGTACAACCGGGACGGTAGCGAACTATGGCTACACCTTC. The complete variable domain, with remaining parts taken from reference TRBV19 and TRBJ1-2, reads DGGITQSPKYLFRKEGQNVTLSCEQNLNHDAMYWYRQDPGQGLRLIYYSQIVNDFQKGDIAEGYSVSREKKESFPLTVTSAQKNPTAFYLCASSTTGTVANYGYTFGSGTRLTVV.

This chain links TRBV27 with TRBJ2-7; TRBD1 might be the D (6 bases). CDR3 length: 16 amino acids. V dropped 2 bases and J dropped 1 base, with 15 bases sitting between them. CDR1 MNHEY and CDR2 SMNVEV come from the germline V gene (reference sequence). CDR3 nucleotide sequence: TGTGCCAGCAGTTTAGGTCACAGGGCGGGTTCCTACGAGCAGTACTTC. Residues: CASSLGHRAGSYEQYF.

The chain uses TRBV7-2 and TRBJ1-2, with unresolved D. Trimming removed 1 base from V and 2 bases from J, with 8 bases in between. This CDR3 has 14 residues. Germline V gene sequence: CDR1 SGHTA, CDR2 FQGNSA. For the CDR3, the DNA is TGTGCCAGCAGCTTAGATCGGCAGAACTATGGCTACACCTTC. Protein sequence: CASSLDRQNYGYTF.

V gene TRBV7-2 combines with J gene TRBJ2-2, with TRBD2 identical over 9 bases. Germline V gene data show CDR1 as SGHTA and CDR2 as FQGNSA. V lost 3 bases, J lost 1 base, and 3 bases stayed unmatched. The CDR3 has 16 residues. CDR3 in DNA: TGTGCCAGCAGCTTTGGCGGGAGGGGGAACACCGGGGAGCTGTTTTTT. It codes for CASSFGGRGNTGELFF.

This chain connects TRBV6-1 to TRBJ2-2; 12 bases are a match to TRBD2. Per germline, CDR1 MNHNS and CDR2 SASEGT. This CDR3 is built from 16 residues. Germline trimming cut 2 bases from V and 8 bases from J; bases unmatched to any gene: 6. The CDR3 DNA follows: TGTGCCAGCAGTGAAACAGGACTAGCGGGAACTGGGGAGCTGTTTTTT. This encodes CASSETGLAGTGELFF.

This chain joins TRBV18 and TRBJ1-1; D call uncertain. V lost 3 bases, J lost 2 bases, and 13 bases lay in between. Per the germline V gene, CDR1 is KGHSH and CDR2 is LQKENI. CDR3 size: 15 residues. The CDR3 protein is CASSPGVGFNTEAFF. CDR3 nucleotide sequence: TGTGCCAGCTCACCCGGCGTGGGGTTTAACACTGAAGCTTTCTTT.

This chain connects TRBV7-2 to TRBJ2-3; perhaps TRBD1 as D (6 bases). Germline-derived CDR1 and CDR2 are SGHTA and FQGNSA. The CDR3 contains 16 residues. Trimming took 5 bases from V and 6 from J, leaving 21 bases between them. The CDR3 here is CASSPRGGPKEDTQYF. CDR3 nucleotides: TGTGCCAGCAGCCCCCGAGGGGGTCCTAAAGAGGATACGCAGTATTTT.

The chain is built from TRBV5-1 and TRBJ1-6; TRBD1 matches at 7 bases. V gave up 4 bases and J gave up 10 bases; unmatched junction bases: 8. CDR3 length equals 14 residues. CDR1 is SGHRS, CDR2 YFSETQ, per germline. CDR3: CASSHGQELSPLHF. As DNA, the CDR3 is TGCGCCAGCAGCCACGGACAGGAACTGTCACCCCTCCACTTT. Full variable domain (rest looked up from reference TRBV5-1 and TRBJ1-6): KAGVTQTPRYLIKTRGQQVTLSCSPISGHRSVSWYQQTPGQGLQFLFEYFSETQRNKGNFPGRFSGRQFSNSRSEMNVSTLELGDSALYLCASSHGQELSPLHFGNGTRLTVT.

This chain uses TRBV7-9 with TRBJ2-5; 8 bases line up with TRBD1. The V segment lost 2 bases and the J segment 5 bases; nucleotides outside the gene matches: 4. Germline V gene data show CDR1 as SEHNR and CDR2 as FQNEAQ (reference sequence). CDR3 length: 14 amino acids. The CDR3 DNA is TGTGCCAGCAGCTTACAGGGGGCGATGGAGACCCAGTACTTC. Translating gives CASSLQGAMETQYF.

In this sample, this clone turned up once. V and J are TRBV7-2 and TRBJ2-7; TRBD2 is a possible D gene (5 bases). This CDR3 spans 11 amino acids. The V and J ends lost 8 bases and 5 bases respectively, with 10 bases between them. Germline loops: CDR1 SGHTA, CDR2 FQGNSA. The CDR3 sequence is CASRTGNEQYF. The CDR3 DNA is TGTGCCAGCCGAACGGGGAACGAGCAGTACTTC.

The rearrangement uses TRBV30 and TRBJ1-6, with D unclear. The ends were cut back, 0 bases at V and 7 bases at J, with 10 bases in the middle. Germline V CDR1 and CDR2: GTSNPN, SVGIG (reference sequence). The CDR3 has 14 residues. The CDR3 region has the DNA TGTGCCTGGAGTGTACTTGGTGGGAATTCACCCCTCCACTTT. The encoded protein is CAWSVLGGNSPLHF.

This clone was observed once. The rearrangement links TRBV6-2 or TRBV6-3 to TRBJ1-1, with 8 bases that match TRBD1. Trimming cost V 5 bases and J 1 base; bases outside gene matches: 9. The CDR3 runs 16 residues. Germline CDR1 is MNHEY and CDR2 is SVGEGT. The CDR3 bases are TGTGCCAGCAGTCGGCAGGGGGCAGGGAGGAACACTGAAGCTTTCTTT. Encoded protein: CASSRQGAGRNTEAFF.